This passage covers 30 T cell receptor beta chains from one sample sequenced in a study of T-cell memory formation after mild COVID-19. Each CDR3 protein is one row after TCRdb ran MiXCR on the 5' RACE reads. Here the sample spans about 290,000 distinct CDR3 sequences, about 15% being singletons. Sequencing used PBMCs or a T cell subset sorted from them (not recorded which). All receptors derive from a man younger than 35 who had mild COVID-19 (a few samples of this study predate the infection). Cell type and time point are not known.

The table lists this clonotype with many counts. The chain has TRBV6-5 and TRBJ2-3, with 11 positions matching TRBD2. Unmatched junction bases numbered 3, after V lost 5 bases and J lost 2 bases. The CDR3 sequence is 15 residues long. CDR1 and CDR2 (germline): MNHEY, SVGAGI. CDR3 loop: CASSRLAGYTDTQYF. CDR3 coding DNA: TGTGCCAGCAGTCGACTAGCGGGATACACAGATACGCAGTATTTT.

CDR3 sequence (DNA): TGTGCCAGCAGCGGGACAGTTAACAACAATGAGCAGTTCTTC. Protein product: CASSGTVNNNEQFF. The rearrangement links TRBV5-5 to TRBJ2-1, with 7 bases fitting TRBD1. Losses at the gene ends were 4 bases for V and 5 bases for J; bases not matched to a gene: 6. The CDR3 length is 14 residues. Germline loops: CDR1 SGHKS, CDR2 YYEKEE (reference sequence).

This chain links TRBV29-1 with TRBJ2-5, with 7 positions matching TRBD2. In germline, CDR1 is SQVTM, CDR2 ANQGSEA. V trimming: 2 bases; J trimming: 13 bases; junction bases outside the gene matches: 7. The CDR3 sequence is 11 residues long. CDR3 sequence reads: CSVESGTNPYF. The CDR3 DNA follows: TGCAGCGTTGAAAGCGGGACTAATCCGTACTTC.

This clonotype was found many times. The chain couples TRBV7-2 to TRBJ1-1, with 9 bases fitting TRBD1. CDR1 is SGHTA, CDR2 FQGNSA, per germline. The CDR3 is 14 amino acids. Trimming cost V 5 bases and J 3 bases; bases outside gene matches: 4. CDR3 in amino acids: CASSNRQGDTEAFF. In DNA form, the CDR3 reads TGTGCCAGCAGCAATCGACAGGGGGACACTGAAGCTTTCTTT.

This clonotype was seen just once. In nucleotides, the CDR3 is TGTGCCAGCAGTTTACCCACCTCTCCAAGGGAGACCCAGTACTTC. This codes for CASSLPTSPRETQYF. The rearrangement joins TRBV27 to TRBJ2-5; D not resolved. Germline assignment: CDR1 MNHEY and CDR2 SMNVEV (reference sequence). V lost 2 bases, J lost 5 bases, and 15 bases lay in between. The CDR3 totals 15 residues.

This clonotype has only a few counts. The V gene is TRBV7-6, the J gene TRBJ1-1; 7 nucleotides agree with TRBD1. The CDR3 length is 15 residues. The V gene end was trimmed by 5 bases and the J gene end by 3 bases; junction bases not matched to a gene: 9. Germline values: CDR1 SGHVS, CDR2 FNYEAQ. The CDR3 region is CASSPADRADTEAFF. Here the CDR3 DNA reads TGTGCCAGCAGCCCCGCCGACAGGGCGGACACTGAAGCTTTCTTT.

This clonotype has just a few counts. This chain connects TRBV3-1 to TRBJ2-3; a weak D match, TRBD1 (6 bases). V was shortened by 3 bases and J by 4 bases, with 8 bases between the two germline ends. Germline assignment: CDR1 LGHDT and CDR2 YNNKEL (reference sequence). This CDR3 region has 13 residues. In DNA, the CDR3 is TGTGCCAGCAGCCACAGGGGAGCAGATACGCAGTATTTT. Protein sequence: CASSHRGADTQYF.

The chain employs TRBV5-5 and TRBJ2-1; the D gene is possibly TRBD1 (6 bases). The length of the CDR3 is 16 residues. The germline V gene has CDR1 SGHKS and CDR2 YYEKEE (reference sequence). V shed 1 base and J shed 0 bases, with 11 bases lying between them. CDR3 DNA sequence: TGTGCCAGCAGCTTGCGACAGGACAGCTCCTACAATGAGCAGTTCTTC. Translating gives CASSLRQDSSYNEQFF.

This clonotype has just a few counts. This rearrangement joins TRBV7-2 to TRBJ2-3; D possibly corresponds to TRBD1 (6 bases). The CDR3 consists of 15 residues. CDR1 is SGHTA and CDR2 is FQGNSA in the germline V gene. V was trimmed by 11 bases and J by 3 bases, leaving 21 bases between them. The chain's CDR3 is CAGEVQTGRTDTQYF. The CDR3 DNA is TGTGCCGGCGAAGTGCAGACAGGCCGGACAGATACGCAGTATTTT. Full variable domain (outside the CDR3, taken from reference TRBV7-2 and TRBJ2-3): GAGVSQSPSNKVTEKGKDVELRCDPISGHTALYWYRQSLGQGLEFLIYFQGNSAPDKSGLPSDRFSAERTGGSVSTLTIQRTQQEDSAVYLCAGEVQTGRTDTQYFGPGTRLTVL.

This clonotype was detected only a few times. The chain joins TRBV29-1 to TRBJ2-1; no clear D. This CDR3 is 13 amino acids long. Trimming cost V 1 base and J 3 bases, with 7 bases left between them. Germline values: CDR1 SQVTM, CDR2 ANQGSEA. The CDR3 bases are TGCAGCGTTGAAGTGGCGGACTACAATGAGCAGTTCTTC. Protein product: CSVEVADYNEQFF.

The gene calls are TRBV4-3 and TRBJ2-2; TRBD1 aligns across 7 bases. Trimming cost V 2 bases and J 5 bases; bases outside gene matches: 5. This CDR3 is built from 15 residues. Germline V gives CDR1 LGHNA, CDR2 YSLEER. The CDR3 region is CASSQSRGLTGELFF. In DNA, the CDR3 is TGCGCCAGCAGCCAATCCAGGGGGTTGACCGGGGAGCTGTTTTTT.

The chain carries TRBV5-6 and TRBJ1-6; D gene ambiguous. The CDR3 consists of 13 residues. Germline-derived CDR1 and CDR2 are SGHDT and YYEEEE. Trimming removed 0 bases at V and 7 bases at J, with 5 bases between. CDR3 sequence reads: CASSLGSNSPLHF. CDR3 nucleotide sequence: TGTGCCAGCAGCTTGGGTTCCAATTCACCCCTCCACTTT. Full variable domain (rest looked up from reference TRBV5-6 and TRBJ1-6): DAGVTQSPTHLIKTRGQQVTLRCSPKSGHDTVSWYQQALGQGPQFIFQYYEEEERQRGNFPDRFSGHQFPNYSSELNVNALLLGDSALYLCASSLGSNSPLHFGNGTRLTVT.

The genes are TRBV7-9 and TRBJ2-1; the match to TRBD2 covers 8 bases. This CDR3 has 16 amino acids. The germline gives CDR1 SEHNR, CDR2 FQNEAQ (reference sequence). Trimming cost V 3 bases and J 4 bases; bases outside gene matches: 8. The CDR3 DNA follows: TGTGCCAGCAGCTTTGGTGTCCGCGGGGGGTACAATGAGCAGTTCTTC. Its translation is CASSFGVRGGYNEQFF.

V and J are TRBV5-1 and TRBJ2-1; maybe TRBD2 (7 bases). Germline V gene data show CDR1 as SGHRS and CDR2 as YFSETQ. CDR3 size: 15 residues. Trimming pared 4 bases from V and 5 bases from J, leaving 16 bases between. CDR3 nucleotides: TGCGCCAGCAGCAAGGGGGGGCTGGGGAACAATGAGCAGTTCTTC. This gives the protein CASSKGGLGNNEQFF.

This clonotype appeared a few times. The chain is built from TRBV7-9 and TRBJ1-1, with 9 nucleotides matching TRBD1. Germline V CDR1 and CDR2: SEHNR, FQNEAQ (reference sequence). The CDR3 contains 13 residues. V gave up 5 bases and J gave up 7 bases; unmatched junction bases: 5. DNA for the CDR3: TGTGCCAGCAGCCCACCGGACAGGGGTGAAGCTTTCTTT. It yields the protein CASSPPDRGEAFF.

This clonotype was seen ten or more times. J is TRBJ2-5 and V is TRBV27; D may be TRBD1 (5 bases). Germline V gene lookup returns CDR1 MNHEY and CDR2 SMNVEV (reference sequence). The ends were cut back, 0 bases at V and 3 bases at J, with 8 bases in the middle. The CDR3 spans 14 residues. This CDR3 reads CASSLSRREETQYF. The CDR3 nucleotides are TGTGCCAGCAGTTTATCCCGCAGGGAAGAGACCCAGTACTTC.

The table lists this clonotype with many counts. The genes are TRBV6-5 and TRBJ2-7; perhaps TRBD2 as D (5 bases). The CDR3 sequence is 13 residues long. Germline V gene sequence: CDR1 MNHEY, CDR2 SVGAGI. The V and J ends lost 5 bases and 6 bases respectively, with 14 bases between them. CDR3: CASSLPATSEQYF. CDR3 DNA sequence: TGTGCCAGCAGTCTCCCGGCCACTAGCGAGCAGTACTTC.

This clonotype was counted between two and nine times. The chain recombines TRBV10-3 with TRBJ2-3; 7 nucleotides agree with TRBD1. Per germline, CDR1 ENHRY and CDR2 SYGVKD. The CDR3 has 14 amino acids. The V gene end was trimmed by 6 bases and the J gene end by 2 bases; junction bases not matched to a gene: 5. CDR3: CAIRKGQSTDTQYF. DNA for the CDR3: TGTGCCATCAGGAAGGGACAGTCCACAGATACGCAGTATTTT.

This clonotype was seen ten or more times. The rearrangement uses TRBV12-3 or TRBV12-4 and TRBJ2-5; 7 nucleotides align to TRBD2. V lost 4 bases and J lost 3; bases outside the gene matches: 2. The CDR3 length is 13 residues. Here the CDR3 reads CASSWTREETQYF. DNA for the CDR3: TGTGCCAGCAGTTGGACTAGAGAAGAGACCCAGTACTTC.

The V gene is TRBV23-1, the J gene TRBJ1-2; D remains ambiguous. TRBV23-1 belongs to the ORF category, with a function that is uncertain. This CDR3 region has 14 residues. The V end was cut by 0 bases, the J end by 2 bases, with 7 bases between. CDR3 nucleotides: TGCGCCAGCAGTCAATCGTACGGGAACTATGGCTACACCTTC. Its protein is CASSQSYGNYGYTF.

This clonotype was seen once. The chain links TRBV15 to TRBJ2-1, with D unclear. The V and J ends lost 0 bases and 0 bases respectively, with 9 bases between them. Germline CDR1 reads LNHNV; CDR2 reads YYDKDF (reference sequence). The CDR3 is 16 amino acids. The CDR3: CATSRDSGFSYNEQFF. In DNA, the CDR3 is TGTGCCACCAGCAGAGATTCGGGCTTCTCCTACAATGAGCAGTTCTTC. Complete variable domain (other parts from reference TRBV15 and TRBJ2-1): DAMVIQNPRYQVTQFGKPVTLSCSQTLNHNVMYWYQQKSSQAPKLLFHYYDKDFNNEADTPDNFQSRRPNTSFCFLDIRSPGLGDTAMYLCATSRDSGFSYNEQFFGPGTRLTVL.

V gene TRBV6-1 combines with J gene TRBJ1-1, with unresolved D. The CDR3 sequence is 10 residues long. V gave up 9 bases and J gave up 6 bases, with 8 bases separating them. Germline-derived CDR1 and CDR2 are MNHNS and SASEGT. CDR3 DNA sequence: TGTGCCAGTATTTCCGCTGAAGCTTTCTTT. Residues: CASISAEAFF.

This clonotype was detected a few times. The CDR3 DNA reads as TGTGCCACCACCCGGGGGACAGATACGCAGTATTTT. Translation: CATTRGTDTQYF. V and J are TRBV6-6 and TRBJ2-3; possible D gene TRBD2, 6 bases. In germline, CDR1 is MNHNY, CDR2 SVGAGI (reference sequence). This CDR3 comprises 12 residues. Deletions cut 10 bases from V and 3 bases from J, with 11 bases between.

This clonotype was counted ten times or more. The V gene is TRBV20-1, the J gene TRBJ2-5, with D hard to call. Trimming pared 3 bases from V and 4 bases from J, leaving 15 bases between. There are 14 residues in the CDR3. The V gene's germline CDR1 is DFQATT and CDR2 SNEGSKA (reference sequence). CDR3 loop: CSASPGGLGETQYF. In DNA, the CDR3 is TGCAGTGCTAGCCCGGGCGGCCTGGGAGAGACCCAGTACTTC.

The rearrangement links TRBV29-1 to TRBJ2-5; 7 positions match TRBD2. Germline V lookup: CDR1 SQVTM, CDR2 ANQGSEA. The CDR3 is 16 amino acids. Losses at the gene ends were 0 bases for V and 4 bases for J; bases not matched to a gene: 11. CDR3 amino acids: CSVEDGRGGVGETQYF. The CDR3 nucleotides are TGCAGCGTTGAAGATGGGAGGGGAGGAGTGGGAGAGACCCAGTACTTC.

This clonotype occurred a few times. In DNA, the CDR3 is TGTGCCAGCAGTGAGGGGTTCACCGGGACAGGTACTATCTCACCCCTCCACTTT. It translates to CASSEGFTGTGTISPLHF. The chain links TRBV12-3 or TRBV12-4 to TRBJ1-6; TRBD1 aligns across 8 bases. After removal of 5 bases from V and 10 bases from J, the junction contained 19 bases not matched to a gene. The CDR3 extends over 18 amino acids.

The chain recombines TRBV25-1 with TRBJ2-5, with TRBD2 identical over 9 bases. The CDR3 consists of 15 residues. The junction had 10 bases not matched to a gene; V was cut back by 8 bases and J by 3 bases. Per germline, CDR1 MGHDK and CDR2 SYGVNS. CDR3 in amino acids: CASVTPTSGEETQYF. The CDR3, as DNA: TGTGCCAGCGTTACCCCGACTAGCGGCGAAGAGACCCAGTACTTC.

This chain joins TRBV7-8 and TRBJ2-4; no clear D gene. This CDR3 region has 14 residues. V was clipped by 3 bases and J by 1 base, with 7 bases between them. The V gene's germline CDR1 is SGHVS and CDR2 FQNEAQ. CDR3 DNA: TGTGCCAGCAGCTTGGCAGATGCCAAAAACATTCAGTACTTC. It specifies CASSLADAKNIQYF.

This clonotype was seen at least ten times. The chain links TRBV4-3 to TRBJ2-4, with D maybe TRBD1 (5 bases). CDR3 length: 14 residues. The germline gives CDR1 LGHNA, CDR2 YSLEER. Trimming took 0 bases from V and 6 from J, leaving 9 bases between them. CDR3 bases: TGCGCCAGCAGCCAAGAAGAGACAGTAAACATTCAGTACTTC. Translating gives CASSQEETVNIQYF.

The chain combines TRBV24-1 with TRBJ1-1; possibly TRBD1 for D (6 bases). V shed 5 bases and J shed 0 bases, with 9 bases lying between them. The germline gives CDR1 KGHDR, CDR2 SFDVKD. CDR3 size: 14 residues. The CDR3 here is CATSGTAMNTEAFF. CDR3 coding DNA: TGTGCCACCAGTGGGACAGCCATGAACACTGAAGCTTTCTTT.